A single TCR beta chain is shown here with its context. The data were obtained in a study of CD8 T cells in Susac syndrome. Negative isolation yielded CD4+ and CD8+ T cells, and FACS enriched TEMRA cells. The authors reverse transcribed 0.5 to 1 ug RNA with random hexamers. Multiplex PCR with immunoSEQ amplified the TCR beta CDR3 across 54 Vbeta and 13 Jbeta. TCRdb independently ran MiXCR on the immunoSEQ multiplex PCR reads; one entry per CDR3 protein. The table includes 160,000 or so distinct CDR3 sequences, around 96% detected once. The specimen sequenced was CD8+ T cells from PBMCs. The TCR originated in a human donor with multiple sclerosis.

The CDR3 loop reads CASSDGTEETQYF. As DNA, the CDR3 is TGTGCCAGCAGCGACGGGACAGAAGAGACCCAGTACTTC. The gene calls are TRBV9 and TRBJ2-5; 7 bases line up with TRBD1. The ends lost 3 bases at V and 3 bases at J; junction bases unmatched: 2. CDR3 length equals 13 residues. CDR1 and CDR2 from the germline V gene are SGDLS and YYNGEE.